The TCR beta chain under discussion was sequenced for a study of blood T cell repertoires in COVID-19. Germline V gene sequence: CDR1 SGHRS, CDR2 YFSETQ. V lost 7 bases, J lost 11 bases, and 13 bases lay in between. CDR3 length: 12 residues. Here immunoSEQ multiplex PCR was the method, and the copy in TCRdb shows in-frame clones only, minus some. The table lists approximately 160,000 clones, approximately 82% of them singletons. What was sequenced was PBMCs or T cells enriched from blood (not recorded which). This TCR was recovered from a woman between 45 and 65 years old who had recovered from COVID-19. The chain joins TRBV5-1 to TRBJ1-6; no clear D. CDR3 in DNA: TGCGCCAGCGCCCGGGAGGGTCCACCCCTCCACTTT. This sequence encodes CASAREGPPLHF.